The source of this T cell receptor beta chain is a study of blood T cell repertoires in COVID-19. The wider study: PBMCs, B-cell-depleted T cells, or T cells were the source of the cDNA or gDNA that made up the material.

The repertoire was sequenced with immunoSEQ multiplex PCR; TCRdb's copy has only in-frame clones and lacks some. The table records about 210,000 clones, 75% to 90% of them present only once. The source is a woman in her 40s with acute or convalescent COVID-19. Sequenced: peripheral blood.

CDR3 coding DNA: TGTGCCAGTAGTTTAGGACTTAGCAACTATGGCTACACCTTC. This sequence encodes CASSLGLSNYGYTF. This chain connects TRBV19 to TRBJ1-2; D remains ambiguous. Germline-derived CDR1 and CDR2 are LNHDA and SQIVND (reference sequence). This CDR3 spans 14 amino acids. V lost 5 bases and J 2 bases, leaving 12 bases between the germline ends.